The 10 T cell receptor beta chains presented below share a single source sample, sequenced in a study of blood T cell repertoires in COVID-19. This table comes from immunoSEQ multiplex PCR, and its TCRdb copy is limited to in-frame clones, with some not included. The table records roughly 24,000 clones, approximately 88% of them present only once. The sample consisted of peripheral blood. The origin of the receptors is a man aged 70-80 years in a cohort sampled during active COVID-19.

The V call is TRBV5-6, the J call TRBJ1-2; 7 bases map to TRBD1. V lost 4 bases, J lost 10 bases, and 13 bases stayed unmatched. The CDR3 length is 14 residues. Germline values: CDR1 SGHDT, CDR2 YYEEEE. CDR3 sequence (DNA): TGTGCCAGCAGCCTCCCCGGACAGGTTTCTCTCTACACCTTC. The encoded protein is CASSLPGQVSLYTF.

This chain connects TRBV5-8 to TRBJ2-1, with 8 bases lining up with TRBD2. The CDR3 covers 16 residues. Germline loops: CDR1 SGHTS, CDR2 YDEGEE. V lost 0 bases to trimming and J lost 7 bases; unmatched junction nucleotides: 9. CDR3 nucleotides: TGTGCCAGCAGCTTGGCGGGGACTAGAGTTAGGAATGAGCAGTTCTTC. Amino acid sequence: CASSLAGTRVRNEQFF.

This clone has only one observation. This sequence joins TRBV5-1 and TRBJ2-7, with D unclear. This CDR3 is built from 12 residues. CDR1 SGHRS and CDR2 YFSETQ come from the germline V gene. V was pared by 4 bases and J by 7 bases, with 12 bases between. In DNA, the CDR3 is TGCGCCAGCAGCAGAGGCGACCGGGAGCAGTACTTC. It specifies CASSRGDREQYF.

The chain recombines TRBV5-6 with TRBJ2-6, with D possibly being TRBD2 (5 bases). Deletions cut 1 base from V and 1 base from J, with 12 bases between. Germline V lookup: CDR1 SGHDT, CDR2 YYEEEE. The CDR3 covers 17 residues. In nucleotides, the CDR3 is TGTGCCAGCAGCTTGAGTGCCGGACTGTCTGGGGCCAACGTCCTGACTTTC. Its translation is CASSLSAGLSGANVLTF.

The chain links TRBV7-6 to TRBJ2-5, with TRBD1 matching 9 bases. The trim removed 6 bases at V and 5 bases at J, leaving 10 bases unmatched. From germline, CDR1 is SGHVS and CDR2 FNYEAQ. The length of the CDR3 is 15 residues. In DNA form, the CDR3 reads TGTGCCAGCAGGTCTCTACAGGGGGCTTGGGAGACCCAGTACTTC. This gives the protein CASRSLQGAWETQYF.

The chain employs TRBV28 and TRBJ2-1; TRBD1 matches 8 bases. The CDR3 covers 15 residues. The germline V gene has CDR1 MDHEN and CDR2 SYDVKM. V shed 4 bases and J 8 bases; nucleotides not matched to a gene: 10. The CDR3, as DNA: TGTGCCAGCAGTTCACGACGGAGACAGGGGTATGAGCAGTTCTTC. Translation: CASSSRRRQGYEQFF.

The DNA for the CDR3 is TGTGCCAGCAGGGTGGGACAGAGAGGGGCAGATACGCAGTATTTT. As protein: CASRVGQRGADTQYF. V usage is TRBV6-5 and J usage is TRBJ2-3, with TRBD1 identical over 7 bases. V was pared by 6 bases and J by 4 bases, with 10 bases of the junction left unmatched. CDR3 size: 15 residues. Germline assignment: CDR1 MNHEY and CDR2 SVGAGI.

The chain carries TRBV6-6 and TRBJ2-5; possible D gene TRBD2, 5 bases. Trimming stripped 6 bases from V and 1 base from J, with 9 bases between. Germline V gene lookup returns CDR1 MNHNY and CDR2 SVGAGI (reference sequence). The CDR3 length is 13 residues. CDR3 protein: CASRAGLQETQYF. The CDR3 nucleotides are TGTGCCAGCAGAGCCGGACTCCAAGAGACCCAGTACTTC.

The rearrangement uses TRBV7-3 and TRBJ2-5; tentative D call: TRBD1 (6 bases). The CDR3 runs to 13 residues. Between the trimmed V and J ends, which lost 1 base and 7 bases, there was a span of 10 bases. Germline CDR1 reads SGHTA; CDR2 reads FQGTGA. The CDR3: CASSLKPGATQYF. CDR3 coding DNA: TGTGCCAGCAGCTTAAAGCCAGGGGCGACCCAGTACTTC.

This sequence joins TRBV19 and TRBJ1-6, with TRBD1 as a possible D gene (5 bases). Per germline, CDR1 LNHDA and CDR2 SQIVND (reference sequence). Trimming stripped 7 bases from V and 5 bases from J, with 12 bases between. CDR3 size: 14 residues. CDR3: CASNVGGDNSPLHF. The DNA of the CDR3 is TGTGCCAGTAATGTAGGAGGGGATAATTCACCCCTCCACTTT.